This T cell receptor beta chain was sequenced during a study of cytomegalovirus exposure and HLA in healthy donors. Study-wide findings and caveats: Later analysis reportedly placed an Asian-associated ancestry cluster below the approximately 680-donor mean in N-insertions. Across HLA loci, a later analysis found differing TCR association rates, with DRB1 most and HLA-C fewest.

As to this clone: Its target is unknown.

PCR used 60 Vbeta primers and 13 Jbeta primers. Original data processing: In a later analysis, around 87 million unique TCR beta chains included roughly 11 million shared by two or more donors. Some clones are missing from TCRdb's copy, which holds only in-frame ones; the method was immunoSEQ multiplex PCR. V, J and clone size are those of that table, while D and trimming were read from the DNA. Of tens of thousands of clones listed, around 64% were seen once; the top ten hold around 2.5%. No CMV serostatus was recorded for this donor. Trimming cost V 5 bases and J 0 bases; bases outside gene matches: 3. Germline V CDR1 and CDR2: SGHTA, FQGNSA. This CDR3 region has 14 residues.

Source material: PBMCs. The clonotype originates from a human donor in good health. The rearrangement uses TRBV7-2 and TRBJ2-5; 7 nucleotides agree with TRBD2. DNA of the CDR3: TGTGCCAGCAGCGGGCGGGGGTACCAAGAGACCCAGTACTTC. Amino acid sequence: CASSGRGYQETQYF.